This TCR beta chain was recorded in a study of T cell responses to AZD1222 COVID-19 vaccine (dated by TCRdb to the early 2020s). As for the study more broadly: AZD1222 recipients given second doses at about 4 weeks or at about 12 weeks were pooled, since spike-specific TCR depth and breadth were not found to differ between the two schedules. A total of 233 trial participants underwent TCR sequencing, of whom 200 to 220 had received two doses of AZD1222 and 26 had received two doses of the MenACWY control vaccine. Trial participants were enrolled into age subgroups of 18-55, 56-69 and 70-plus years, which contained roughly 150, 30 and 60 TCR-sequenced participants, respectively.

The CDR3 regions of human TCRbeta chains were analyzed by immunosequencing. As for the authors' bioinformatics: TCRs in the repertoires were matched against a reference library of SARS-CoV-2-specific TCRs that had been generated with the MIRA antigen-specificity platform. Breadth was defined as the fraction of unique TCRs that were SARS-CoV-2-associated, and depth was defined as the fraction of total T cells that were SARS-CoV-2-associated. Using the MIRA data, every spike-specific TCR was mapped to the spike region that the TCR reacted to and assigned to either a CD4 or a CD8 class. Log10-transformed breadth and depth values were compared by one-way ANOVA with Sidak's multiple comparisons tests. TCRdb took this table from immuneACCESS and kept in-frame rearrangements with V and J called. Such tables lack part of the clones; where checked against another copy, unresolved V genes explain under half of the gap, and the rest is unexplained. The DNA gave D and trimming, while V, J and clone size come from that table. The sample contains around 140,000 clones, 90% of them found a single time. Around 7% of the sample belongs to the ten largest clones.

From the cysteine through the phenylalanine, the CDR3 covers 15 amino acids. Here the CDR3 DNA is all that survives: 45 bases in frame from base 1. Looking up the germline V gene (reference sequence) yields CDR1 LNHDA and CDR2 SQIVND. Compared with germline, V lacks 5 bases and J lacks 0 bases; bases without a gene match: 4. Study-wide conclusions, independent of this receptor: Conclusions about previously exposed vaccinees were limited because only 6 or 7 AZD1222 recipients were SARS-CoV-2 seropositive at baseline. After two AZD1222 doses, spike-specific TCR breadth and depth were significantly higher than at day 0 and than in MenACWY recipients. Epitopes outside the regions mutated in the B.1.351 and B.1.1.7 variants were reportedly recognized by nearly half of the unique spike-specific TCRs. CD4 TCRs associated with the vaccine covered the entire spike protein, and the dominant responses were in regions 160-218 and 743-854. In the small 56-69-year group, the increase in depth fell short of significance, most likely because of low power. Most participants were white British and females outnumbered males, and the authors suggested that clonal diversity may have been underestimated. Because no day 14 peak-response samples were available, the repertoires could be characterized only after the peak T cell response.

The time point label for this specimen denotes: baseline before first vaccination. The vaccinee samples were drawn from two UK trials, COV001 and COV002, one of which was a single-blind randomized controlled phase 2/3 trial testing AZD1222 (ChAdOx1 nCoV-19) in healthy adults. Trial participant PBMC samples were collected at day 0 and day 28 after the second dose for TCRbeta chain sequencing. As for this clone: It lacks a known antigen. The input lacks base qualities; no much larger clone sits a single base away.

The sample was peripheral blood, taken on day 0 of AZD1222 vaccination. This chain is built from TRBV19 and TRBJ1-1; 9 middle bases align to TRBD1. This TCR was recovered from an adult in good health. The bases read TGTGCCAGTAGTGGGGGGGACAGGGTGAACACTGAAGCTTTCTTT. Its protein product is CASSGGDRVNTEAFF.